This T cell receptor beta chain is from a study of T cell responses to AZD1222 COVID-19 vaccine. General study points: With two AZD1222 doses given, Spike-specific TCR breadth and depth both rose.

Generated by immunoSEQ multiplex PCR, the TCRdb table keeps only in-frame clones and is missing some. The sample holds some 140,000 clones, about 86% seen once. This CDR3 has 15 residues. Trimming stripped 3 bases from V and 8 bases from J, with 19 bases between. Germline V gene data show CDR1 as KGHSH and CDR2 as LQKENI. A word on this clone: Its antigen remains unknown.

The source was peripheral blood, collected on day 0 of MenACWY control vaccination. This TCR derives from an adult in good health. The chain joins TRBV18 to TRBJ1-2, with a weak D call TRBD1 (5 bases). The CDR3 bases are TGTGCCAGCTCACCGTCGGGACTTGAAGGGGTGGGCTACACCTTC. It encodes CASSPSGLEGVGYTF.